This TCR beta chain originates from a study of blood T cell repertoires in COVID-19. Overall study: Collection of acute and convalescent COVID-19 samples took place in the United States, Italy and Spain.

Authors' processing steps: Reference gene primer amplification gave nucleated cell count estimates. Produced via immunoSEQ multiplex PCR; TCRdb's table is partial and in-frame only. V, J and clone size are those of that table, while D and trimming were read from the DNA. This table holds 250,000 to 300,000 clones, roughly nine tenths found once. CDR3 length: 14 residues. Deletions cut 1 base from V and 5 bases from J, with 11 bases between. Germline CDR1 is SGHVS and CDR2 is FQNEAQ. Donors were grouped by their self-reported clinical history. This TCR derives from a human donor in a cohort exposed to, infected with or recovered from COVID-19 (not recorded which). The donor label of this sample is uncertain. The specimen was PBMCs or T cells enriched from blood (not recorded which). V is TRBV7-8 and J is TRBJ1-2, with D possibly TRBD1 on 6 matching bases. CDR3 region: CASSLGVGGYGYTF. Written as DNA, the CDR3 is TGTGCCAGCAGCTTAGGGGTAGGGGGATATGGCTACACCTTC.